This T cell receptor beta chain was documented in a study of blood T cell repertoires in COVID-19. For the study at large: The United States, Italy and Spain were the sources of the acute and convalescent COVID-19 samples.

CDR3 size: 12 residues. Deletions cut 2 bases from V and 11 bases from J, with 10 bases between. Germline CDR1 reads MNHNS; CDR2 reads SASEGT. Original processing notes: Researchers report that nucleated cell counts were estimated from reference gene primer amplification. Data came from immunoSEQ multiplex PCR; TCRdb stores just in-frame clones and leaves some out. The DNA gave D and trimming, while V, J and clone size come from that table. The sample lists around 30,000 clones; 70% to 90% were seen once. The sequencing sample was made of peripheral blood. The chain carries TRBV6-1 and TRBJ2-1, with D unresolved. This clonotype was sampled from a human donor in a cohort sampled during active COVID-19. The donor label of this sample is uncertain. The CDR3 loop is CASSERLVKQFF. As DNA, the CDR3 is TGTGCCAGCAGTGAACGCCTAGTGAAGCAGTTCTTC.